These 30 T cell receptor beta chains originate from one sample sequenced in a study of identical twins (dated by TCRdb to the mid-2010s). The method behind the library was 5' RACE. Data came from an Illumina HiSeq 2000. TCRdb applied fastp at Q25 and MiXCR to the public reads, then kept only in-frame beta chains. Under each unique CDR3 protein, matching rows form one entry showing the most common genes and DNA. The sample includes 350,000 to 400,000 distinct CDR3 sequences, with approximately 9.1% observed a single time. The ten largest clones take up approximately 9.3% of the sample. Specimen: naive T cells sorted from blood. What this sample's cell subset or site label stands for: cells isolated with a human naive T-cell isolation kit. These TCRs come from a woman aged 50 to 60 in good health.

V usage is TRBV13 and J usage is TRBJ2-1, with D possibly being TRBD1 (5 bases). Germline V gene lookup returns CDR1 PRHDT and CDR2 FYEKMQ (reference sequence). The ends were cut back, 5 bases at V and 7 bases at J, with 15 bases in the middle. The CDR3 loop spans 14 amino acids. CDR3 DNA: TGTGCCAGCAGCCGTCCAGGGAAGATAAATGAGCAGTTCTTC. It codes for CASSRPGKINEQFF.

This chain links TRBV6-5 with TRBJ2-1; D ambiguous. The CDR3 spans 13 residues. V lost 0 bases and J 9 bases, leaving 9 bases between the germline ends. Germline V gene sequence: CDR1 MNHEY, CDR2 SVGAGI. CDR3 nucleotide sequence: TGTGCCAGCAGTTACTCGGGTGAGCGTGAGCAGTTCTTC. This gives the protein CASSYSGEREQFF.

This clonotype was seen a few times. This rearrangement joins TRBV27 to TRBJ1-1; a possible D gene is TRBD1 (6 bases). Per the germline V gene, CDR1 is MNHEY and CDR2 is SMNVEV (reference sequence). The CDR3 is made up of 14 amino acids. Trimming left V 3 bases short and J 0 bases short, with 8 bases between. The CDR3 region is CASSFTGMNTEAFF. The CDR3 nucleotides are TGTGCCAGCAGTTTTACAGGGATGAACACTGAAGCTTTCTTT.

This clonotype was found many times. This chain joins TRBV20-1 and TRBJ2-5; 10 nucleotides align to TRBD2. This CDR3 has 14 amino acids. With 3 bases clipped from V and 5 bases from J, the junction kept 6 bases outside the gene matches. Germline V gene data show CDR1 as DFQATT and CDR2 as SNEGSKA (reference sequence). The CDR3 loop reads CSARLAGVRETQYF. DNA of the CDR3: TGCAGTGCTAGGCTAGCGGGAGTACGGGAGACCCAGTACTTC.

This clonotype has a count of ten or more. The CDR3 protein is CASSTRTEPNYGYTF. In nucleotides, the CDR3 is TGTGCCAGCAGTACTAGGACGGAGCCTAACTATGGCTACACCTTC. The chain links TRBV12-3 or TRBV12-4 to TRBJ1-2; D remains unclear. The CDR3 consists of 15 residues. V shed 5 bases and J shed 0 bases, with 13 bases lying between them.

This clonotype has only a few counts. The chain joins TRBV7-9 to TRBJ2-7; TRBD2 might be the D (6 bases). This CDR3 is built from 12 residues. V lost 1 base, J lost 11 bases, and 12 bases lay in between. In germline, CDR1 is SEHNR, CDR2 FQNEAQ (reference sequence). The CDR3 coding sequence is TGTGCCAGCAGCTTAGAAATCGGGAGCAAGTACGTC. This translates into CASSLEIGSKYV.

The table lists this clonotype with many counts. The V call is TRBV11-3, the J call TRBJ2-7; no clear D. The CDR3 loop spans 16 amino acids. V lost 1 base and J lost 1, with 14 bases in between. Germline V gives CDR1 SGHNT, CDR2 YENEEA. CDR3 amino acids: CASSLVGLNGSYEQYV. Here the CDR3 DNA reads TGTGCCAGCAGCTTAGTTGGTCTAAACGGATCCTACGAGCAGTACGTC.

At least ten counts were recorded for this clonotype. The J gene is TRBJ2-1, the V gene TRBV5-1, with D possibly called TRBD1 or TRBD2 (5 bases each). Germline V gene data show CDR1 as SGHRS and CDR2 as YFSETQ. The CDR3 length is 13 residues. V was clipped by 2 bases and J by 4 bases, with 7 bases between them. CDR3 region: CASSFGGYNEQFF. The CDR3 coding sequence is TGCGCCAGCAGCTTTGGGGGATACAATGAGCAGTTCTTC.

The CDR3 sequence is CASSPTSQGDQYF. CDR3 bases: TGTGCCAGCTCACCGACCTCCCAGGGGGATCAGTACTTC. The chain recombines TRBV18 with TRBJ2-7; 7 bases match TRBD1. This CDR3 contains 13 residues. V lost 3 bases, J lost 10 bases, and 9 bases stayed unmatched. Germline-derived CDR1 and CDR2 are KGHSH and LQKENI.

The gene calls are TRBV20-1 and TRBJ2-7; 8 bases agree with TRBD1. CDR3 length: 15 residues. CDR1 and CDR2 (germline): DFQATT, SNEGSKA (reference sequence). Trimming at V came to 1 base and at J to 2 bases, leaving 7 bases not matched to a gene. The CDR3 is CSARGRTGRAYEQYF. In DNA form, the CDR3 reads TGCAGTGCTAGAGGAAGGACAGGGCGGGCCTACGAGCAGTACTTC.

The chain employs TRBV2 and TRBJ2-3, with unresolved D. Germline values: CDR1 SNHLY, CDR2 FYNNEI. The CDR3 is made up of 13 amino acids. Trimming took 5 bases from V and 3 from J, leaving 9 bases between them. CDR3 residues: CASSTLGTDTQYF. The DNA of the CDR3 is TGTGCCAGCAGTACCCTGGGGACAGATACGCAGTATTTT.

This clonotype was counted a few times. This chain joins TRBV7-8 and TRBJ1-5; D not resolved. Deletions cut 5 bases from V and 4 bases from J, with 12 bases between. CDR3 size: 14 residues. Germline-derived CDR1 and CDR2 are SGHVS and FQNEAQ. The CDR3: CASSPGPNNQPQHF. The CDR3, as DNA: TGTGCCAGCAGCCCCGGGCCGAATAATCAGCCCCAGCATTTT.

This chain links TRBV4-2 with TRBJ2-5, with TRBD2 identical over 8 bases. Germline CDR1 and CDR2: LGHNA and YNFKEQ. The CDR3 extends over 16 amino acids. The junction had 10 bases not matched to a gene; V was cut back by 4 bases and J by 3 bases. CDR3: CASSRMVSGTEETQYF. In DNA form, the CDR3 reads TGTGCCAGCAGCCGGATGGTTAGCGGGACTGAAGAGACCCAGTACTTC.

The chain joins TRBV20-1 to TRBJ2-7; the D gene is possibly TRBD2 (6 bases). Deletions cut 4 bases from V and 7 bases from J, with 17 bases between. Per germline, CDR1 DFQATT and CDR2 SNEGSKA (reference sequence). The CDR3 sequence is 13 residues long. The CDR3 sequence is CSATPSATKEQYF. The DNA of the CDR3 is TGCAGTGCTACCCCTAGCGCGACAAAGGAGCAGTACTTC.

This clonotype was counted a few times. The chain links TRBV10-3 to TRBJ2-7; D unclear. Trimming took off 0 bases at V and 2 bases at J, with 14 bases between the two ends. The germline CDR1 and CDR2 sequences are ENHRY and SYGVKD. The CDR3 has 16 residues. For the CDR3, the DNA is TGTGCCATCAGTGAGTCGAAGCTGGGTGGGACCTACGAGCAGTACGTC. Residues: CAISESKLGGTYEQYV.

The genes are TRBV11-2 and TRBJ1-5; D uncertain. V was trimmed by 5 bases and J by 0 bases, leaving 14 bases between them. The CDR3 contains 16 residues. Germline values: CDR1 SGHAT, CDR2 FQNNGV. This CDR3 reads CASSPLSGSSNQPQHF. CDR3 bases: TGTGCCAGCAGCCCCCTCAGTGGGTCTAGCAATCAGCCCCAGCATTTT.

The gene calls are TRBV20-1 and TRBJ2-1; TRBD2 might be the D (5 bases). This CDR3 region has 18 residues. Trimming took off 0 bases at V and 0 bases at J, with 18 bases between the two ends. Germline CDR1 and CDR2: DFQATT and SNEGSKA (reference sequence). This CDR3 is CSARDLSRWESSYNEQFF. The CDR3 nucleotides are TGCAGTGCTAGAGATCTTAGTCGTTGGGAGTCCTCCTACAATGAGCAGTTCTTC.

This clonotype was observed a few times. The rearrangement joins TRBV20-1 to TRBJ2-7; D might be TRBD2 (5 bases). CDR1 and CDR2 (germline): DFQATT, SNEGSKA (reference sequence). Trimming stripped 4 bases from V and 3 bases from J, with 19 bases between. The CDR3 is 15 amino acids. CDR3 loop: CSATDPSRAIYEQYF. As DNA, the CDR3 is TGCAGTGCTACGGACCCATCGAGGGCTATCTACGAGCAGTACTTC.

This sequence joins TRBV12-3 or TRBV12-4 and TRBJ1-2, with a tentative D call TRBD1 (5 bases). The CDR3 totals 13 residues. V lost 6 bases and J lost 7, with 15 bases in between. The CDR3 spells CASSPRGWSGYTF. In DNA, the CDR3 is TGTGCCAGCAGCCCCCGGGGGTGGAGTGGCTACACCTTC.

This clonotype was detected ten times or more. The chain recombines TRBV11-3 with TRBJ2-2; D is unresolved. Germline CDR1 is SGHNT and CDR2 is YENEEA. The CDR3 has 14 amino acids. V was clipped by 8 bases and J by 6 bases, with 16 bases between them. The CDR3 DNA is TGTGCCAGCCATCCCTCGCTCCGAGCCGGGGAGCTGTTTTTT. Residues: CASHPSLRAGELFF.

As DNA, the CDR3 is TGTGCCAGCAGCCTTAGCGGGAGTGGGTTCGAGCAGTACTTC. Its translation is CASSLSGSGFEQYF. V and J are TRBV7-9 and TRBJ2-7; 9 positions match TRBD2. Trimming took 5 bases from V and 6 from J; bases not matched to a gene: 8. CDR1 is SEHNR, CDR2 FQNEAQ, per germline (reference sequence). This CDR3 region has 14 residues.

This sequence joins TRBV24-1 and TRBJ2-1; perhaps D is TRBD1 or TRBD2 (5 bases each). CDR1 is KGHDR, CDR2 SFDVKD, per germline. V was shortened by 4 bases and J by 13 bases, with 16 bases between the two germline ends. The CDR3 is made up of 13 amino acids. The CDR3 loop reads CATSDPGTDTQFF. In DNA form, the CDR3 reads TGTGCCACCAGTGACCCAGGGACGGACACACAGTTCTTC.

This clonotype was found a few times. This chain links TRBV27 with TRBJ2-7, with D possibly TRBD2 on 5 matching bases. This CDR3 region has 11 residues. Trimming removed 8 bases from V and 7 bases from J, with 12 bases in between. Per germline, CDR1 MNHEY and CDR2 SMNVEV (reference sequence). The CDR3 loop reads CASGSKREQYF. The CDR3 DNA is TGTGCCAGCGGCTCCAAGCGGGAGCAGTACTTC.

This clonotype was recorded at least ten times. The V call is TRBV20-1, the J call TRBJ1-1; D unresolved. CDR1 and CDR2 (germline): DFQATT, SNEGSKA (reference sequence). Trimming left V 0 bases short and J 1 base short, with 9 bases between. The CDR3 extends over 14 amino acids. The CDR3 here is CSARDLDKNTEAFF. CDR3 nucleotides: TGCAGTGCTAGAGATCTCGACAAGAACACTGAAGCTTTCTTT.

This clonotype turned up a few times. The rearrangement uses TRBV3-1 and TRBJ2-1; D unclear. Trimming took off 2 bases at V and 6 bases at J, with 14 bases between the two ends. This CDR3 contains 15 residues. Germline V lookup: CDR1 LGHDT, CDR2 YNNKEL (reference sequence). The CDR3 protein is CASSQFSQRANEQFF. The DNA for the CDR3 is TGTGCCAGCAGCCAATTTAGCCAAAGGGCCAATGAGCAGTTCTTC.

V gene TRBV6-5 combines with J gene TRBJ1-1; a possible D gene is TRBD1 (6 bases). This CDR3 comprises 13 residues. Trimming removed 8 bases from V and 2 bases from J, with 12 bases in between. The V gene's germline CDR1 is MNHEY and CDR2 SVGAGI. CDR3 in amino acids: CASHGGHNTEAFF. Here the CDR3 DNA reads TGTGCCAGCCACGGGGGACACAACACTGAAGCTTTCTTT.

In its sample, this clonotype was seen many times. This chain links TRBV15 with TRBJ2-3, with D possibly being TRBD1 (5 bases). Germline V gives CDR1 LNHNV, CDR2 YYDKDF (reference sequence). V was shortened by 1 base and J by 2 bases, with 13 bases between the two germline ends. This CDR3 is 16 amino acids long. CDR3 protein: CATSRGDSQATDTQYF. The DNA of the CDR3 is TGTGCCACCAGCAGAGGTGACAGTCAAGCCACAGATACGCAGTATTTT.

This chain links TRBV27 with TRBJ2-2, with D perhaps TRBD1 (6 bases). Per germline, CDR1 MNHEY and CDR2 SMNVEV (reference sequence). The CDR3 runs to 13 residues. The V end was cut by 7 bases, the J end by 5 bases, with 11 bases between. CDR3 DNA: TGTGCCAGCATGCAGGGGAATACCGGGGAGCTGTTTTTT. The encoded protein is CASMQGNTGELFF.

J is TRBJ2-2 and V is TRBV5-1; 11 positions agree with TRBD1. The CDR3 is 16 residues long. J lost 3 bases, V lost 7 bases, and 8 bases had no gene match. Germline V gene data show CDR1 as SGHRS and CDR2 as YFSETQ. CDR3 sequence reads: CASRPGQGAYTGELFF. DNA for the CDR3: TGCGCCAGCCGCCCCGGACAGGGGGCTTACACCGGGGAGCTGTTTTTT.

This clonotype was detected a few times. The J gene is TRBJ2-2, the V gene TRBV6-6; TRBD1 matches 7 bases. The germline CDR1 and CDR2 sequences are MNHNY and SVGAGI (reference sequence). CDR3 length: 16 amino acids. Trimming took 4 bases from V and 6 from J; bases not matched to a gene: 11. CDR3 sequence (DNA): TGTGCCAGCAGTTTCCACCGGACAGGTATCTCCGGGGAGCTGTTTTTT. As protein: CASSFHRTGISGELFF.